This T cell receptor (beta chain) is from a study of blood T cell repertoires in COVID-19 (dated by TCRdb to 2019 to 2021). Broadly, across the study: Collaborator samples came from the United States, Italy and Spain and covered acute and convalescent phases of COVID-19. The prospective study material was composed of cDNA or gDNA derived from T cells, B-cell-depleted T cells, or PBMCs. Deeply sampled blood TCRbeta repertoires from subjects exposed to, actively infected with, or recovered from COVID-19 were included in the dataset. The repertoires were made available in a free public database intended to serve as a resource for research on the immune response to SARS-CoV-2. The samples were drawn from two sources: the first 160 participants of the ongoing ImmuneRACE study, and 1,200 or so subjects contributed by 6 global collaborators. Nearly every sample came with metadata listing a de-identified subject ID, COVID-19 status, age in years and sex. Where HLA class I and class II types were available, the types were taken from metadata supplied by the sample provider, not from assay-based typing.

Each collaborating institution followed its own protocols to collect whole blood in K2EDTA tubes. For TCRbeta analysis, collaborators shipped samples in one of three forms: frozen whole blood, isolated PBMCs, or DNA extracted from either of those sample types. The CDR3 runs 14 residues from the cysteine to the phenylalanine. Only the CDR3 portion is preserved as DNA: 42 bases, with reading frame beginning at the first base. The CDR1 and CDR2 encoded by the germline V gene are MDHEN and SYDVKM. This clone showed up just once. This clone's antigen is unknown. Its ends do not fully match the called genes, so a read error is possible. Study-wide findings and limitations: How much clinical and demographic metadata was included differed by source and by participant, and the metadata was provided uncurated.

The immunoSEQ Assay, a bias-controlled multiplex PCR, was used to amplify TCRbeta CDR3 regions from genomic DNA. On the authors' methods: The number of nucleated cells in each sample was estimated by amplification of reference gene primers within the assay. To quantify the absolute abundance of each unique TCRbeta CDR3 rearrangement, sequence reads were collapsed and filtered. For each sample, productive Simpson clonality was calculated as the square root of Simpson's diversity index across productive rearrangements. The immuneACCESS repertoire file appears here via TCRdb, limited to in-frame rearrangements. These files lack a portion of the clones; in checked studies, under half of the deficit traces to unresolved V genes, and the cause of the others is not known. The D gene and trimming were derived from the DNA, and the V and J assignments and clone size from that table. For this sample there are some 150,000 clones; more than 75% appear just once. Of the sample, about 5.6% is held by the ten largest clones.

The chain uses TRBV28 and TRBJ1-4; there is no confident call for the D gene. The clonotype comes from a human donor in a cohort sampled during active COVID-19. Sequenced input: peripheral blood. The DNA sequence is TGTGCCGGCAGTCCCGGAGCCTGGGATGAAAAACTGTTTTTT. This codes for CAGSPGAWDEKLFF.